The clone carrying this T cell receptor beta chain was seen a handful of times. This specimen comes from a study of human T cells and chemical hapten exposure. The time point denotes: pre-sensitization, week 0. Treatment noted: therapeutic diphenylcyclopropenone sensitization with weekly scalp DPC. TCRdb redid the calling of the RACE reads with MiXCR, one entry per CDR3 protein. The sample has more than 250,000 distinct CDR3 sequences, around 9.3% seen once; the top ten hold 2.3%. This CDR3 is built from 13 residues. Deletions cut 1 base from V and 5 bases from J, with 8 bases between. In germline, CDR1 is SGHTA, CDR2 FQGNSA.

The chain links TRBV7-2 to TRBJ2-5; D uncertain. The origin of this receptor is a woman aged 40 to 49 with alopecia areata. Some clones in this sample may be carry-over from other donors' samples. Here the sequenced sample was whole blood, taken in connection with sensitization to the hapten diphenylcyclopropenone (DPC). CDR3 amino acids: CASSLGAMETQYF. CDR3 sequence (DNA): TGTGCCAGCAGCTTAGGAGCGATGGAGACCCAGTACTTC.